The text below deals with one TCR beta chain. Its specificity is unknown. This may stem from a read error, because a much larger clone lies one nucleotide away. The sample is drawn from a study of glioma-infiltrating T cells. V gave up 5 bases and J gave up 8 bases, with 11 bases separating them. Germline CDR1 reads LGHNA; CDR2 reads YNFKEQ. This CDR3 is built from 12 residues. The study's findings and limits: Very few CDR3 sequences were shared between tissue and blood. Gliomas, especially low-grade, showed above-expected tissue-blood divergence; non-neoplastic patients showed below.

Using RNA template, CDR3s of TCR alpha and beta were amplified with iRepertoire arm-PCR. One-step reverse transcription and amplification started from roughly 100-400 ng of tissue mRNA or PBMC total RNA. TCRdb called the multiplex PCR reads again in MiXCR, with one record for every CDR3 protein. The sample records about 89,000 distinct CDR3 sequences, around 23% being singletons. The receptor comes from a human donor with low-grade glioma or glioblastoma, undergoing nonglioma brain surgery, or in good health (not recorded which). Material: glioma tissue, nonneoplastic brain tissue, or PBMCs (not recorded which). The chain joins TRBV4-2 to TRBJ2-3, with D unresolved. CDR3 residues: CASSTYSGTQYF. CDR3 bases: TGTGCCAGCAGCACCTATTCAGGTACGCAGTATTTT.